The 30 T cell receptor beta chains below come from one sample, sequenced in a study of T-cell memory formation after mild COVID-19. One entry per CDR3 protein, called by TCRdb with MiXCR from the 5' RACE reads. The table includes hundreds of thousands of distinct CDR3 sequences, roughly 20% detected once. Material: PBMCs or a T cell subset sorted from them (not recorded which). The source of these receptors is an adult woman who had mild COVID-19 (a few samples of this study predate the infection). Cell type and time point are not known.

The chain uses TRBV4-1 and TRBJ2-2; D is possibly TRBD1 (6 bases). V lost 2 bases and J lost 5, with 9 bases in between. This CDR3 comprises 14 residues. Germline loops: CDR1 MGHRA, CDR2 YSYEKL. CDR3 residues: CASSQLQGTGELFF. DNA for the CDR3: TGCGCCAGCAGCCAATTACAGGGAACCGGGGAGCTGTTTTTT.

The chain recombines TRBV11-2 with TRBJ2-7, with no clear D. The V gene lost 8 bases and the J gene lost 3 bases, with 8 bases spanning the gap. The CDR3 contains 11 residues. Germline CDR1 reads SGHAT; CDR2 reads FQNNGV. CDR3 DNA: TGTGCCAGCGGCACCCACTACGAGCAGTACTTC. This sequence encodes CASGTHYEQYF.

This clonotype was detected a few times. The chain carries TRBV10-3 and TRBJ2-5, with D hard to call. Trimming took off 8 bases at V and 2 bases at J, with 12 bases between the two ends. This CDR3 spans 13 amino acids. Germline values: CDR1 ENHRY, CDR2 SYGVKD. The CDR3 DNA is TGTGCCATCGGGAAGGGCTCGCAAGAGACCCAGTACTTC. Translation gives CAIGKGSQETQYF.

The CDR3 DNA follows: TGTGCCAGCAGCTCCCTCAGGGGCAATCAGCCCCAGCATTTT. It is translated as CASSSLRGNQPQHF. The chain employs TRBV6-5 and TRBJ1-5, with a possible D match to TRBD1 (5 bases). This CDR3 comprises 14 residues. V was cut by 6 bases and J by 2 bases, with 11 bases left in between. CDR1 is MNHEY, CDR2 SVGAGI, per germline.

This chain's CDR3 is CAWSGTGDHSPLHF. Here the CDR3 DNA reads TGTGCCTGGAGCGGGACAGGGGACCATTCACCCCTCCACTTT. This chain joins TRBV30 and TRBJ1-6; TRBD1 matches at 10 bases. The CDR3 length is 14 residues. Germline loops: CDR1 GTSNPN, CDR2 SVGIG (reference sequence). V trimming: 3 bases; J trimming: 8 bases; junction bases outside the gene matches: 4.

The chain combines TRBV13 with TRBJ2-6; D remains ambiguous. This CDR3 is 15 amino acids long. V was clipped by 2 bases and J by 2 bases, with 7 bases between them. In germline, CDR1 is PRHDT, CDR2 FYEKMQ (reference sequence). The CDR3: CASSLRGTGANVLTF. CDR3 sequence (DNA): TGTGCCAGCAGCTTAAGAGGCACTGGGGCCAACGTCCTGACTTTC.

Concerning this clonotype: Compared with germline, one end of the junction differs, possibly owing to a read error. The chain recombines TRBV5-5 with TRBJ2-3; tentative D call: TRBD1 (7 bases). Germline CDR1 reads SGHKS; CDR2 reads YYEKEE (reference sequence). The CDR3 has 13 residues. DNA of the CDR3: TGTGCCAGCAGTCAGGGGGGCGCGAACCCCTCGGATTTT. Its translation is CASSQGGANPSDF.

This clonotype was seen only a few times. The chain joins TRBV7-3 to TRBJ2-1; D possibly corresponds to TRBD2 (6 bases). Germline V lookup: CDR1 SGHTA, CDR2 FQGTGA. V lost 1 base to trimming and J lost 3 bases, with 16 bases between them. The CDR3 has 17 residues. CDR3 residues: CASSLIFGTGNYNEQFF. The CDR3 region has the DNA TGTGCCAGCAGCTTAATCTTTGGGACTGGAAACTACAATGAGCAGTTCTTC.

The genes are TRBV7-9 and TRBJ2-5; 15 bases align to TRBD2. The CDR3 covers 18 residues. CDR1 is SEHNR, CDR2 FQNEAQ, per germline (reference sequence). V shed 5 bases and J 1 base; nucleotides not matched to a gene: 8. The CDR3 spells CASSPKWTSGRGQETQYF. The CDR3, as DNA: TGTGCCAGCAGCCCAAAGTGGACTAGCGGGAGGGGCCAAGAGACCCAGTACTTC. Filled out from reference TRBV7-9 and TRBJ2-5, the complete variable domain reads DTGVSQNPRHKITKRGQNVTFRCDPISEHNRLYWYRQTLGQGPEFLTYFQNEAQLEKSRLLSDRFSAERPKGSFSTLEIQRTEQGDSAMYLCASSPKWTSGRGQETQYFGPGTRLLVL.

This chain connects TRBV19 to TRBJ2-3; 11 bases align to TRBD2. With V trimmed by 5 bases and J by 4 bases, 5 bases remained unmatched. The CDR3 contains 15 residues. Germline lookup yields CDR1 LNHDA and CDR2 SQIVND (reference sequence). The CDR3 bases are TGTGCCAGTAGTCCGACTAGCGGGACTCCAGATACGCAGTATTTT. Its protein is CASSPTSGTPDTQYF.

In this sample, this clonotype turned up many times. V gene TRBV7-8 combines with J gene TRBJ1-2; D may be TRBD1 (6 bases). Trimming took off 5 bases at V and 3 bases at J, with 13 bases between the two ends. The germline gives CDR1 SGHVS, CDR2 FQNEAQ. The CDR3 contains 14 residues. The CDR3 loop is CASSLRDTYYGYTF. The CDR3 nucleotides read TGTGCCAGCAGCCTACGGGACACCTACTATGGCTACACCTTC. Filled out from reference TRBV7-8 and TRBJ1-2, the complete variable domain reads GAGVSQSPRYKVAKRGQDVALRCDPISGHVSLFWYQQALGQGPEFLTYFQNEAQLDKSGLPSDRFFAERPEGSVSTLKIQRTQQEDSAVYLCASSLRDTYYGYTFGSGTRLTVV.

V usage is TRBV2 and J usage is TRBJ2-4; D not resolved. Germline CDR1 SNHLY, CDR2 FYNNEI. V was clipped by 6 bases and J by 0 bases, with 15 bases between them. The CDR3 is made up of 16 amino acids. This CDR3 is CASSDTKGIAKNIQYF. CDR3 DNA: TGTGCCAGCAGCGATACCAAAGGGATAGCCAAAAACATTCAGTACTTC.

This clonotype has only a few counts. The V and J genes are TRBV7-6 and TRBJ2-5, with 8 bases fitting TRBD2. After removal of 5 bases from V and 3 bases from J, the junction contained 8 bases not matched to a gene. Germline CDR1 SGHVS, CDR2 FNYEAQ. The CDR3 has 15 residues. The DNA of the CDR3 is TGTGCCAGCAGCACCCAACTAGCGGACGAAGAGACCCAGTACTTC. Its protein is CASSTQLADEETQYF. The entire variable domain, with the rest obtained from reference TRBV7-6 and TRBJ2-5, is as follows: GAGVSQSPRYKVTKRGQDVALRCDPISGHVSLYWYRQALGQGPEFLTYFNYEAQQDKSGLPNDRFSAERPEGSISTLTIQRTEQRDSAMYRCASSTQLADEETQYFGPGTRLLVL.

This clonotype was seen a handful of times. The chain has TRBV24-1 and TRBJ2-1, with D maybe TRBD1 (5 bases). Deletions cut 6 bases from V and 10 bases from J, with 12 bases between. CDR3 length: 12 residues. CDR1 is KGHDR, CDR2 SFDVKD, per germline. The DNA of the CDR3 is TGTGCCACCAGTCCCAGGGTAGGGGAGCAGTTCTTC. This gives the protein CATSPRVGEQFF.

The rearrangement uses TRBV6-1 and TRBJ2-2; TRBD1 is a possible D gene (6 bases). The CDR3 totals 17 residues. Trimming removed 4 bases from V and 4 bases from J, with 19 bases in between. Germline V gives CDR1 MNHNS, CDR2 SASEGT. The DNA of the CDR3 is TGTGCCAGCAGTGGCCTCGGGACATCGGGTGGCACCGGGGAGCTGTTTTTT. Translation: CASSGLGTSGGTGELFF.

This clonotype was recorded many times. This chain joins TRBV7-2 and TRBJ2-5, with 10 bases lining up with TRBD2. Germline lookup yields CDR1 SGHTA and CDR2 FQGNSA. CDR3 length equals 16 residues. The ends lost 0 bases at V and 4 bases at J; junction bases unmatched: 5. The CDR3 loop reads CASSLAPAGGPETQYF. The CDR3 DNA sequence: TGTGCCAGCAGCTTAGCTCCAGCGGGAGGGCCAGAGACCCAGTACTTC.

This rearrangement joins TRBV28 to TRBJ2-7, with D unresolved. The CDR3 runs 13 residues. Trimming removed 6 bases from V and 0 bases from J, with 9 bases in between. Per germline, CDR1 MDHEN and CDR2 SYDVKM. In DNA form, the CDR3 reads TGTGCCAGCAGACAAACTATCTCCTACGAGCAGTACTTC. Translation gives CASRQTISYEQYF.

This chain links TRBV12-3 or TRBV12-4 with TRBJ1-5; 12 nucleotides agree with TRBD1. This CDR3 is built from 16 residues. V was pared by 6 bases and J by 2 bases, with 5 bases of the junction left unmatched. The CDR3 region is CASSPGQGAGNQPQHF. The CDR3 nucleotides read TGTGCCAGCAGCCCGGGACAGGGGGCTGGCAATCAGCCCCAGCATTTT.

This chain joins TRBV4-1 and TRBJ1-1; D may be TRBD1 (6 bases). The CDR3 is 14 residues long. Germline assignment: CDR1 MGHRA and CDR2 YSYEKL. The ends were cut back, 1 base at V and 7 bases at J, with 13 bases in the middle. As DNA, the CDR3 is TGCGCCAGCAGCCAAGTTGGGGGCCTGAGTGAAGCTTTCTTT. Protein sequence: CASSQVGGLSEAFF.

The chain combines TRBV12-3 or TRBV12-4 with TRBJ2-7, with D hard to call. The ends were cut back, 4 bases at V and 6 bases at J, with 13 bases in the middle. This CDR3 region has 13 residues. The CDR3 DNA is TGTGCCAGCAGTTACATGGGAACCAGCGAGCAGTACTTC. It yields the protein CASSYMGTSEQYF.

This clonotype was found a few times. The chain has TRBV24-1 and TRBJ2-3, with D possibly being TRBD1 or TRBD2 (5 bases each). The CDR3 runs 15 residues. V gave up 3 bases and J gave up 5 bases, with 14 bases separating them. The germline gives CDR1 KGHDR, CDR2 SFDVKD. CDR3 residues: CATSDPSGTGDTQYF. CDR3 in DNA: TGTGCCACCAGTGATCCTTCCGGGACGGGAGATACGCAGTATTTT.

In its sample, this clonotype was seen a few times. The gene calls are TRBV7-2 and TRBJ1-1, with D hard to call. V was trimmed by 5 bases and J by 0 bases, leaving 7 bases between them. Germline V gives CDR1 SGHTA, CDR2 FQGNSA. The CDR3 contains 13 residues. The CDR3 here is CASSLTLNTEAFF. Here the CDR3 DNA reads TGTGCCAGCAGCCTGACACTGAACACTGAAGCTTTCTTT.

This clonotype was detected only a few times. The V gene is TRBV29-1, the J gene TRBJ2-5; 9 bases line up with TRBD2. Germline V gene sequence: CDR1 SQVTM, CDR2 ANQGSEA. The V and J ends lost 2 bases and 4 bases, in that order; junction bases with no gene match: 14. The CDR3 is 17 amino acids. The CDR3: CSVEPLGLLAGVETQYF. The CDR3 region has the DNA TGCAGCGTTGAACCTCTAGGACTCTTAGCGGGAGTAGAGACCCAGTACTTC.

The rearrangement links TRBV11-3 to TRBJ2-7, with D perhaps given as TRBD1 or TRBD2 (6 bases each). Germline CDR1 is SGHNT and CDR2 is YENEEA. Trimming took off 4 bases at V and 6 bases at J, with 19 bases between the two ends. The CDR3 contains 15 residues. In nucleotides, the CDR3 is TGTGCCAGCAGCTCGCGGGCCGGGGGCGCCTCCGAGCAGTACTTC. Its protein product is CASSSRAGGASEQYF.

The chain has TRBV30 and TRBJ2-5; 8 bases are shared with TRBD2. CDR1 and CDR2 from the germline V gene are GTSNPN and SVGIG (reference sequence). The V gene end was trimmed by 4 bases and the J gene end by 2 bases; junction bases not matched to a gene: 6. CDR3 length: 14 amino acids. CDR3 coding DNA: TGTGCCTGGACGGTCGGGGGGGCGCAAGAGACCCAGTACTTC. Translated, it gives CAWTVGGAQETQYF.

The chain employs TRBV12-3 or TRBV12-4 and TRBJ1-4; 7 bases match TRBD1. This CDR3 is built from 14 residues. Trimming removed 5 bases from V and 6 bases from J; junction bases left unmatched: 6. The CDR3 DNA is TGTGCCAGCAGTCCGCCCGGGACAGATGAAAAACTGTTTTTT. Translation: CASSPPGTDEKLFF.

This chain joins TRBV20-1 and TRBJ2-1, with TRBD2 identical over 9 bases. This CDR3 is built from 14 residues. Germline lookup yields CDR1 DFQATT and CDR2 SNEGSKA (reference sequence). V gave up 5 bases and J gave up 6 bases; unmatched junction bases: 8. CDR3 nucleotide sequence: TGCAGTGCTTTACGGCGGGGGGGAGGCAATGAGCAGTTCTTC. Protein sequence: CSALRRGGGNEQFF.

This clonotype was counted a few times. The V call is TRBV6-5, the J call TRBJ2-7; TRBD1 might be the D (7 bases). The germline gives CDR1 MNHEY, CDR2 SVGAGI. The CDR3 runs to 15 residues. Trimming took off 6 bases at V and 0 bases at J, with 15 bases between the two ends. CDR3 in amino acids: CASRTSGDSSYEQYF. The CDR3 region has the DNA TGTGCCAGCAGGACCTCGGGGGACAGCTCCTACGAGCAGTACTTC.

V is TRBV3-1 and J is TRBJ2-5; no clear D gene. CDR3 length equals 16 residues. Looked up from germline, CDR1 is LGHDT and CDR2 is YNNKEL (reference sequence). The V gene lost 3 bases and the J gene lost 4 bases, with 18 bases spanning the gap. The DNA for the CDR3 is TGTGCCAGCAGCCAGCGAGGTCCGGCCGCGCGAGAGACCCAGTACTTC. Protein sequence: CASSQRGPAARETQYF.

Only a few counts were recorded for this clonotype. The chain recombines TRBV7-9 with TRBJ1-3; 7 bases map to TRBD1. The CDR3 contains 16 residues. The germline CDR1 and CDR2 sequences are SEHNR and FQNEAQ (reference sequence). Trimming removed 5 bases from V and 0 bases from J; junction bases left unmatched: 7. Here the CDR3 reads CASSPTGTVSGNTIYF. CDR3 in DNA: TGTGCCAGCAGCCCAACCGGGACAGTCTCTGGAAACACCATATATTTT. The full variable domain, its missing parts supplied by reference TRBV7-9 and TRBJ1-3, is DTGVSQNPRHKITKRGQNVTFRCDPISEHNRLYWYRQTLGQGPEFLTYFQNEAQLEKSRLLSDRFSAERPKGSFSTLEIQRTEQGDSAMYLCASSPTGTVSGNTIYFGEGSWLTVV.